Presented here are 26 T cell receptor beta chains from one specimen sequenced in a study of T cells in localized non-small cell lung cancer. Assay: immunoSEQ multiplex PCR; the TCRdb copy retains only in-frame clones and omits some. Of tens of thousands of clones in the sample, just over 85% were seen once. This specimen was peripheral blood, taken before any cancer treatment. The origin of the receptors is a male donor aged 60 or over with stage III squamous cell lung carcinoma.

This chain connects TRBV19 to TRBJ1-4, with a possible D match to TRBD1 (5 bases). Looked up from germline, CDR1 is LNHDA and CDR2 is SQIVND (reference sequence). Deletions cut 4 bases from V and 0 bases from J, with 6 bases between. There are 14 residues in the CDR3. CDR3 DNA: TGTGCCAGTAGTACGGACACAACTAATGAAAAACTGTTTTTT. It specifies CASSTDTTNEKLFF.

This sequence joins TRBV19 and TRBJ1-5; D gene unclear. Germline V lookup: CDR1 LNHDA, CDR2 SQIVND (reference sequence). The ends were cut back, 5 bases at V and 0 bases at J, with 8 bases in the middle. The CDR3 length is 14 residues. The CDR3 nucleotides read TGTGCCAGTAGTGAGCCTTATAGCAATCAGCCCCAGCATTTT. Protein product: CASSEPYSNQPQHF.

The genes are TRBV29-1 and TRBJ1-1, with D possibly TRBD1 on 5 matching bases. Germline values: CDR1 SQVTM, CDR2 ANQGSEA. This CDR3 has 12 residues. Trimming removed 4 bases from V and 0 bases from J, with 6 bases in between. This chain's CDR3 is CSVGQLNTEAFF. CDR3 nucleotide sequence: TGCAGCGTTGGACAGCTGAACACTGAAGCTTTCTTT.

A few counts support this clone. The chain recombines TRBV5-1 with TRBJ2-7, with 9 bases lining up with TRBD1. CDR1 is SGHRS and CDR2 is YFSETQ in the germline V gene. After removal of 0 bases from V and 3 bases from J, the junction contained 1 base not matched to a gene. The CDR3 has 14 amino acids. The DNA of the CDR3 is TGCGCCAGCAGCTTGGGACAGGGGGTCTACGAGCAGTACTTC. Its translation is CASSLGQGVYEQYF.

This chain uses TRBV5-1 with TRBJ2-7; 12 bases match TRBD2. CDR1 is SGHRS, CDR2 YFSETQ, per germline. The J segment lost 4 bases and the V segment lost 1 base, leaving 15 bases of the junction unmatched. CDR3 length equals 19 residues. The CDR3 sequence is CASSLRTSGTTALNYEQYF. CDR3 coding DNA: TGCGCCAGCAGCTTGAGGACTAGCGGGACGACCGCTTTAAATTACGAGCAGTACTTC.

For the CDR3, the DNA is TGTGCCAGCAGCCCTAGGGCCGGGACAGGGGTCTATTCACCCCTCCACTTT. Residues: CASSPRAGTGVYSPLHF. V usage is TRBV7-2 and J usage is TRBJ1-6; TRBD1 matches 10 bases. V shed 5 bases and J 8 bases; nucleotides not matched to a gene: 12. Germline assignment: CDR1 SGHTA and CDR2 FQGNSA. The CDR3 has 17 residues.

CDR3 bases: TGCGCCAGCAGCTTGTACCCTAGCGGCCTGCTAGATACGCAGTATTTT. As protein: CASSLYPSGLLDTQYF. The genes are TRBV5-1 and TRBJ2-3; 7 nucleotides line up with TRBD2. The V gene end was trimmed by 1 base and the J gene end by 5 bases; junction bases not matched to a gene: 10. The CDR3 extends over 16 amino acids. CDR1 is SGHRS, CDR2 YFSETQ, per germline.

The V and J genes are TRBV5-1 and TRBJ1-4, with D possibly being TRBD1 (6 bases). Germline CDR1 is SGHRS and CDR2 is YFSETQ. Between the trimmed V and J ends, which lost 0 bases and 4 bases, there was a span of 10 bases. This CDR3 contains 15 residues. Here the CDR3 reads CASSLAQGYNEKLFF. CDR3 sequence (DNA): TGCGCCAGCAGCTTGGCACAGGGTTATAATGAAAAACTGTTTTTT.

The chain is built from TRBV2 and TRBJ2-7, with 7 bases lining up with TRBD1. The CDR3 extends over 14 amino acids. Germline values: CDR1 SNHLY, CDR2 FYNNEI. Trimming cost V 8 bases and J 0 bases; bases outside gene matches: 7. The CDR3 loop reads CASSSYRGSYEQYF. CDR3 bases: TGTGCCAGCTCCTCGTACAGGGGCTCCTACGAGCAGTACTTC.

The rearrangement joins TRBV5-1 to TRBJ2-2, with 13 bases matching TRBD2. This CDR3 comprises 20 residues. With V trimmed by 2 bases and J by 0 bases, 10 bases remained unmatched. CDR1 and CDR2 (germline): SGHRS, YFSETQ. The DNA of the CDR3 is TGCGCCAGCAGCTTACGGACTAGCGGGAGTCCAGAAACGAACACCGGGGAGCTGTTTTTT. This translates into CASSLRTSGSPETNTGELFF. Variable domain in full (rest from reference TRBV5-1 and TRBJ2-2): KAGVTQTPRYLIKTRGQQVTLSCSPISGHRSVSWYQQTPGQGLQFLFEYFSETQRNKGNFPGRFSGRQFSNSRSEMNVSTLELGDSALYLCASSLRTSGSPETNTGELFFGEGSRLTVL.

This chain links TRBV5-1 with TRBJ1-1; TRBD1 is a possible D gene (6 bases). Looked up from germline, CDR1 is SGHRS and CDR2 is YFSETQ. This CDR3 is 14 amino acids long. Trimming shortened V by 2 bases and J by 2 bases, and 10 bases separated the two germline ends. The CDR3 DNA reads as TGCGCCAGCAGCTTCGGCGGGGGCAACACTGAAGCTTTCTTT. This gives the protein CASSFGGGNTEAFF.

The chain joins TRBV30 to TRBJ1-1, with D tentatively TRBD1 (5 bases). Germline V lookup: CDR1 GTSNPN, CDR2 SVGIG (reference sequence). V shed 0 bases and J shed 6 bases, with 8 bases lying between them. The CDR3 extends over 12 amino acids. CDR3 nucleotide sequence: TGTGCCTGGAGTGTGGGGGGTCCTGAAGCTTTCTTT. Translated: CAWSVGGPEAFF.

The chain recombines TRBV4-1 with TRBJ1-4, with D maybe TRBD1 (5 bases). CDR3 length: 15 residues. Germline-derived CDR1 and CDR2 are MGHRA and YSYEKL. Between the trimmed V and J ends, which lost 2 bases and 8 bases, there was a span of 15 bases. CDR3 sequence reads: CASSQSLRDSEKLFF. Written as DNA, the CDR3 is TGCGCCAGCAGCCAATCTCTCAGGGACTCCGAAAAACTGTTTTTT.

This chain connects TRBV4-2 to TRBJ2-5; D is possibly TRBD2 (5 bases). CDR1 is LGHNA, CDR2 YNFKEQ, per germline. The germline V and J ends were trimmed by 1 base and 7 bases, with 19 bases remaining between them. There are 16 residues in the CDR3. CDR3 in DNA: TGTGCCAGCAGCCAAGGAGGCAGAAGGAGAGGAGGGACCCAGTACTTC. Protein product: CASSQGGRRRGGTQYF.

This rearrangement joins TRBV6-1 to TRBJ2-7, with 11 bases aligning to TRBD1. From germline, CDR1 is MNHNS and CDR2 SASEGT. CDR3 length equals 15 residues. The ends lost 4 bases at V and 3 bases at J; junction bases unmatched: 5. The CDR3: CASSVRDRGYYEQYF. DNA for the CDR3: TGTGCCAGCAGTGTACGGGACAGGGGGTACTACGAGCAGTACTTC.

This clone appeared a single time. The rearrangement joins TRBV20-1 to TRBJ2-7, with unresolved D. The CDR3 length is 11 residues. V lost 3 bases and J 4 bases, leaving 7 bases between the germline ends. Germline V gene sequence: CDR1 DFQATT, CDR2 SNEGSKA (reference sequence). The CDR3, as DNA: TGCAGTGCTAGTTTTAGATACGAGCAGTACTTC. It encodes CSASFRYEQYF.

V and J are TRBV29-1 and TRBJ2-3, with D possibly matching TRBD1 (5 bases). CDR3 length: 16 amino acids. Trimming took 4 bases from V and 1 from J, leaving 18 bases between them. Germline-derived CDR1 and CDR2 are SQVTM and ANQGSEA. The CDR3 loop is CSVGSLPTGRTDTQYF. The CDR3 bases are TGCAGCGTTGGTTCGTTGCCTACAGGACGCACAGATACGCAGTATTTT.

The rearrangement uses TRBV29-1 and TRBJ2-6; TRBD1 matches at 10 bases. The CDR3 extends over 17 amino acids. Germline V CDR1 and CDR2: SQVTM, ANQGSEA. V was pared by 3 bases and J by 1 base, with 6 bases of the junction left unmatched. CDR3: CSVEGDRGSSGANVLTF. CDR3 nucleotides: TGCAGCGTTGAGGGGGACAGGGGTTCGTCTGGGGCCAACGTCCTGACTTTC. Full variable domain (missing parts from reference TRBV29-1 and TRBJ2-6): SAVISQKPSRDICQRGTSLTIQCQVDSQVTMMFWYRQQPGQSLTLIATANQGSEATYESGFVIDKFPISRPNLTFSTLTVSNMSPEDSSIYLCSVEGDRGSSGANVLTFGAGSRLTVL.

The rearrangement uses TRBV5-1 and TRBJ2-5; 8 bases are a match to TRBD2. V shed 4 bases, J shed 1 base, and the junction held 6 bases outside the gene matches. The CDR3 consists of 15 residues. CDR1 is SGHRS, CDR2 YFSETQ, per germline. The CDR3 sequence is CASSVITSGQETQYF. CDR3 sequence (DNA): TGCGCCAGCAGCGTAATAACTAGCGGCCAAGAGACCCAGTACTTC.

J is TRBJ1-3 and V is TRBV30; 7 positions match TRBD1. V was clipped by 0 bases and J by 2 bases; unmatched bases: 7. CDR1 and CDR2 from the germline V gene are GTSNPN and SVGIG (reference sequence). The CDR3 length is 16 residues. CDR3 region: CAWSVVTGRTGNTIYF. As DNA, the CDR3 is TGTGCCTGGAGTGTTGTGACAGGGAGGACTGGAAACACCATATATTTT.

This chain links TRBV2 with TRBJ2-5, with TRBD2 matching over 8 bases. The V gene's germline CDR1 is SNHLY and CDR2 FYNNEI. The V gene end was trimmed by 8 bases and the J gene end by 2 bases; junction bases not matched to a gene: 4. This CDR3 spans 13 amino acids. The CDR3 bases are TGTGCCAGCTTAGCGGGAACACAAGAGACCCAGTACTTC. Translation: CASLAGTQETQYF.

This chain connects TRBV19 to TRBJ1-5, with TRBD1 identical over 7 bases. Trimming removed 6 bases from V and 2 bases from J; junction bases left unmatched: 4. Germline CDR1 is LNHDA and CDR2 is SQIVND (reference sequence). The CDR3 runs to 14 residues. The CDR3 bases are TGTGCCAGTAGCCTTGACAGGGGCAATCAGCCCCAGCATTTT. This sequence encodes CASSLDRGNQPQHF.

The V and J genes are TRBV5-8 and TRBJ1-1, with TRBD1 as a possible D gene (6 bases). The CDR3 has 11 amino acids. Trimming took 2 bases from V and 10 from J, leaving 9 bases between them. From germline, CDR1 is SGHTS and CDR2 YDEGEE. The CDR3, as DNA: TGTGCCAGCAGCTTTCAGGGGAGAGCTTTCTTT. Its translation is CASSFQGRAFF.

The V gene is TRBV7-7, the J gene TRBJ2-5; 8 nucleotides match TRBD1. With V trimmed by 3 bases and J by 3 bases, 6 bases remained unmatched. Per the germline V gene, CDR1 is SSHAT and CDR2 is FNYEAQ (reference sequence). This CDR3 spans 15 amino acids. The CDR3 region is CASSFFGQGKETQYF. The CDR3 nucleotides are TGTGCCAGCAGCTTTTTTGGACAGGGAAAAGAGACCCAGTACTTC. Filled out from reference TRBV7-7 and TRBJ2-5, the complete variable domain reads GAGVSQSPRYKVTKRGQDVTLRCDPISSHATLYWYQQALGQGPEFLTYFNYEAQPDKSGLPSDRFSAERPEGSISTLTIQRTEQRDSAMYRCASSFFGQGKETQYFGPGTRLLVL.

The chain joins TRBV18 to TRBJ2-3, with TRBD2 matching 7 bases. V was pared by 3 bases and J by 5 bases, with 17 bases of the junction left unmatched. The CDR3 sequence is 18 residues long. Germline loops: CDR1 KGHSH, CDR2 LQKENI. Here the CDR3 reads CASSPLMPEAGKGDTQYF. Here the CDR3 DNA reads TGTGCCAGCTCACCTTTAATGCCAGAAGCGGGGAAGGGAGATACGCAGTATTTT.

The rearrangement links TRBV7-9 to TRBJ1-1, with TRBD1 as a possible D gene (5 bases). Germline V gene data show CDR1 as SEHNR and CDR2 as FQNEAQ (reference sequence). Trimming removed 2 bases from V and 1 base from J, with 11 bases in between. The CDR3 contains 15 residues. The CDR3 region has the DNA TGTGCCAGCAGCTTATTCGGCGGGGCGAACACTGAAGCTTTCTTT. As protein: CASSLFGGANTEAFF.